These T cell receptor beta chains were read from a single sample in a study of blood T cell repertoires in COVID-19. Profiled with immunoSEQ multiplex PCR; TCRdb holds only in-frame clones, not every one. The sample includes approximately 200,000 clones, about 86% of them seen just once. Sequenced input: peripheral blood. The receptors originated from a woman aged 55-70 years with acute or convalescent COVID-19. The CDR3 runs from the conserved cysteine through the conserved F or W. The D gene is left open where the match is weak. Rows give clone size only sometimes, using once, few, many, or a class for an expanded clone.

j_gene	v_gene	d_gene	abundance	CDR3aa	CDR3nt
TRBJ2-2	TRBV11-1	NA	NA	CASSSTGSPGELFF	TGTGCCAGCAGTTCTACAGGATCCCCCGGGGAGCTGTTTTTT
TRBJ1-1	TRBV6-5	NA	NA	CASSYSRLNTEAFF	TGTGCCAGCAGTTACTCCAGGTTGAACACTGAAGCTTTCTTT
TRBJ1-5	TRBV12-3/TRBV12-4	NA	NA	CASNTGFNQPQHF	TGTGCCAGCAATACCGGGTTCAATCAGCCCCAGCATTTT
TRBJ2-7	TRBV23-1	NA	NA	CASSQSDRAGYEQYF	TGCGCCAGCAGTCAATCGGATCGAGCGGGCTACGAGCAGTACTTC
TRBJ1-2	TRBV6-5	NA	NA	CASRRTGTTNYGYTF	TGTGCCAGCAGGAGAACCGGGACAACTAACTATGGCTACACCTTC
TRBJ1-1	TRBV7-5	NA	NA	CARSSGHLKSVNTEAFF	TGTGCCAGAAGCTCGGGACACCTCAAAAGCGTGAACACTGAAGCTTTCTTT
TRBJ2-2	TRBV2	NA	NA	CASSGQGTGELFF	TGTGCCAGCAGTGGCCAGGGTACCGGGGAGCTGTTTTTT
TRBJ1-5	TRBV7-2	TRBD1	few	CASSRGQAGYQPQHF	TGTGCCAGCAGCCGCGGACAGGCTGGGTATCAGCCCCAGCATTTT
TRBJ1-2	TRBV6-5	NA	NA	CASRPHREGHYGYTF	TGTGCCAGCAGACCTCACAGGGAGGGGCACTATGGCTACACCTTC
TRBJ2-5	TRBV19	TRBD2	NA	CASSTNGGAVETQYF	TGTGCCAGTAGTACCAACGGGGGGGCCGTGGAGACCCAGTACTTC
TRBJ1-5	TRBV10-1	TRBD1	NA	CASSESRTGRLDQPQHF	TGCGCCAGCAGTGAGTCGCGGACAGGGAGACTTGATCAGCCCCAGCATTTT
TRBJ1-3	TRBV7-2	NA	NA	CASSPGAGMGNTIYF	TGTGCCAGCAGCCCAGGGGCGGGTATGGGAAACACCATATATTTT
TRBJ2-6	TRBV2	NA	NA	CASSERQGANVLTF	TGTGCCAGCAGTGAAAGGCAGGGCGCCAACGTCCTGACTTTC
TRBJ2-7	TRBV19	TRBD1	NA	CASKQSGGGYEQYF	TGTGCCAGTAAGCAGTCAGGGGGCGGCTACGAGCAGTACTTC
TRBJ1-1	TRBV9	TRBD1	few	CASSVGTGPEAFF	TGTGCCAGCAGCGTGGGGACAGGGCCTGAAGCTTTCTTT
TRBJ2-7	TRBV7-2	TRBD2	NA	CASSLSGVSSYEQYF	TGTGCCAGCAGCCTAAGCGGGGTGAGCTCCTACGAGCAGTACTTC
TRBJ2-4	TRBV18	TRBD2	NA	CASSLSIVPGLALQNIQYF	TGTGCCAGCTCACTTTCAATTGTTCCGGGACTAGCTCTCCAAAACATTCAGTACTTC
TRBJ1-1	TRBV28	TRBD1	once	CASQGVGTEAFF	TGTGCCAGCCAGGGGGTTGGGACTGAAGCTTTCTTT
TRBJ2-5	TRBV27	TRBD2	NA	CASGPRGGKQETQYF	TGTGCCAGCGGACCTCGGGGGGGCAAGCAAGAGACCCAGTACTTC
TRBJ2-1	TRBV25-1	NA	once	CASSPSVYNEQFF	TGTGCCAGCAGTCCTAGCGTTTACAATGAGCAGTTCTTC
TRBJ1-3	TRBV6-2/TRBV6-3	NA	NA	CASSSVAASGNTIYF	TGTGCCAGCAGTTCGGTCGCCGCTTCTGGAAACACCATATATTTT
TRBJ2-3	TRBV9	NA	NA	CASSVVNGGADTQYF	TGTGCCAGCAGCGTAGTGAACGGGGGTGCCGATACGCAGTATTTT
TRBJ2-7	TRBV6-1	NA	NA	CASSERQDSQQYF	TGTGCCAGCAGTGAACGCCAGGACTCTCAGCAGTACTTC
TRBJ2-3	TRBV3-1/TRBV3-2	NA	once	CASSQKNGAQYF	TGTGCCAGCAGCCAAAAGAACGGAGCGCAGTATTTT
TRBJ2-7	TRBV7-2	TRBD2	NA	CASSSNSGGLSYEQYF	TGTGCCAGCAGCTCCAATAGCGGGGGTCTCTCCTACGAGCAGTACTTC
TRBJ2-1	TRBV11-3	NA	NA	CASSLDGYSPYNEQFF	TGTGCCAGCAGCTTAGATGGGTATAGCCCGTACAATGAGCAGTTCTTC
TRBJ1-1	TRBV9	TRBD1	NA	CASSVTGQRNTEAFF	TGTGCCAGCAGCGTTACGGGACAGAGGAACACTGAAGCTTTCTTT
TRBJ2-3	TRBV18	TRBD2	NA	CASSPTSGGGTDTQYF	TGTGCCAGCTCACCAACGAGCGGGGGAGGCACAGATACGCAGTATTTT
TRBJ1-1	TRBV5-1	NA	NA	CASSFLSGASGGTEAFF	TGCGCCAGCAGCTTCCTTTCGGGGGCGTCGGGGGGCACTGAAGCTTTCTTT
TRBJ2-7	TRBV5-1	NA	NA	CASSLAFLYRDSPTYEQYF	TGCGCCAGCAGCTTGGCCTTTTTGTACCGAGACAGCCCCACGTACGAGCAGTACTTC
TRBJ2-5	TRBV9	NA	NA	CASSAQQGPGETQYF	TGTGCCAGCAGCGCCCAACAGGGACCGGGGGAGACCCAGTACTTC
TRBJ1-5	TRBV28	TRBD1	NA	CASSGTGRNSNQPQHF	TGTGCCAGCAGTGGGACAGGCAGAAATAGCAATCAGCCCCAGCATTTT
TRBJ1-2	TRBV6-5	TRBD1	NA	CASSRLGQGAYGYTF	TGTGCCAGCAGCAGACTTGGACAGGGGGCATATGGCTACACCTTC
TRBJ2-2	TRBV3-1/TRBV3-2	NA	NA	CATRDITNTGELFF	TGTGCTACCCGGGACATAACGAACACCGGGGAGCTGTTTTTT
TRBJ2-7	TRBV11-3	NA	NA	CASSPPPGNYEQYF	TGTGCCAGCAGCCCCCCCCCAGGGAACTACGAGCAGTACTTC
TRBJ1-5	TRBV7-2	NA	NA	CASSLETGSINF	TGTGCCAGCAGCTTGGAAACAGGGAGCATAAATTTT
TRBJ1-2	TRBV28	NA	NA	CASSRGGDLGGYTF	TGTGCCAGCTCCCGAGGGGGGGATTTGGGTGGCTACACCTTC
TRBJ2-7	TRBV3-1/TRBV3-2	NA	NA	CASSQVQGYEQYF	TGTGCCAGCAGCCAAGTTCAGGGGTACGAGCAGTACTTC